This T cell receptor (beta chain) was recorded in a study of identical twins. TCRdb processed the 5' RACE reads anew with MiXCR; each CDR3 protein has one entry. The table lists more than 650,000 distinct CDR3 sequences, approximately 6.1% of them singletons. All of the donors were Caucasians in good health. Study-level results: Models underpredicted monozygotic twin sharing of out-of-frame TCR alpha.

Concerning this clonotype itself: The antigen is not known.

Per the germline V gene, CDR1 is SQVTM and CDR2 is ANQGSEA. The CDR3 contains 15 residues. The ends lost 5 bases at V and 5 bases at J; junction bases unmatched: 7. The TCR comes from a man aged 18 to 30 in good health. The specimen was naive T cells sorted from blood. This sequence joins TRBV29-1 and TRBJ2-5; 14 positions agree with TRBD2. Here the CDR3 reads CSVSGTSGRGETQYF. The CDR3, as DNA: TGCAGCGTTTCCGGGACTAGCGGGAGAGGGGAGACCCAGTACTTC.